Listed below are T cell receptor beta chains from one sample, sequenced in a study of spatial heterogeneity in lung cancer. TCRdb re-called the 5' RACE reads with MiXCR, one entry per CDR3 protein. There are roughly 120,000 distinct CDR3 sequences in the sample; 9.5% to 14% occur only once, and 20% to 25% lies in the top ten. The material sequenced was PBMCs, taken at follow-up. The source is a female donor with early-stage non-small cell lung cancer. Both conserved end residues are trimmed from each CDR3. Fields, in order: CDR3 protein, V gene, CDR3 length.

CDR3aa: ASSSLSSSPLH
v_gene: TRBV6-5
len: 11

CDR3aa: ASSLDQRGNSGANVLT
v_gene: TRBV7-8
len: 16

CDR3aa: ASSQDPSSGTIIGEQF
v_gene: TRBV3-1
len: 16

CDR3aa: ASSSRRTDTQY
v_gene: TRBV7-3
len: 11

CDR3aa: ASSFEGTGEDEQY
v_gene: TRBV5-1
len: 13

CDR3aa: ASSLVTSTQY
v_gene: TRBV11-2
len: 10

CDR3aa: ASSLDGRPQH
v_gene: TRBV7-9
len: 10

CDR3aa: ASSYDRGLREQY
v_gene: TRBV6-5
len: 12

CDR3aa: ASSLGTINEKLF
v_gene: TRBV4-2
len: 12

CDR3aa: ASSWRVGAPRRDEQF
v_gene: TRBV27
len: 15

CDR3aa: ASSELGTGKAF
v_gene: TRBV25-1
len: 11

CDR3aa: ASSLMGGHYGYT
v_gene: TRBV7-2
len: 12

CDR3aa: SARGDSSYQETQY
v_gene: TRBV20-1
len: 13

CDR3aa: ASSFRTLGNEKLF
v_gene: TRBV27
len: 13